This T cell receptor beta chain was sequenced during a study of neurological immune-mediated disorders. The study's findings and limits: HTLV-1-associated myelopathy displayed the greatest TCR clonal expansion, and multiple sclerosis exhibited the smallest, lower than that of healthy controls. TCR-beta repertoires seemed private in all groups, with no expanded CDR3 amino acid sequences shared.

This clonotype was seen at least ten times. The target antigen is unknown. Each sequencing run yielded over 160 million TCR-beta sequences from 15-18 subjects. TCRdb passed the 5' RACE reads through MiXCR, listing each CDR3 protein once. The sample includes approximately 41,000 distinct CDR3 sequences, roughly 15% of them seen just once. V lost 2 bases and J lost 0, with 8 bases in between. The CDR3 is made up of 14 amino acids. CDR1 and CDR2 from the germline V gene are SQVTM and ANQGSEA. For the sorted libraries, over 800,000 CD4+ or CD8+ T cells were used. This receptor was identified in a woman aged 55-69 years with HTLV-1-associated myelopathy (HAM/TSP). Material: CD4+ T cells from blood. The rearrangement joins TRBV29-1 to TRBJ2-1; D ambiguous. CDR3 loop: CSVEHPSSYNEQFF. The CDR3 nucleotides read TGCAGCGTTGAACATCCGAGCTCCTACAATGAGCAGTTCTTC.